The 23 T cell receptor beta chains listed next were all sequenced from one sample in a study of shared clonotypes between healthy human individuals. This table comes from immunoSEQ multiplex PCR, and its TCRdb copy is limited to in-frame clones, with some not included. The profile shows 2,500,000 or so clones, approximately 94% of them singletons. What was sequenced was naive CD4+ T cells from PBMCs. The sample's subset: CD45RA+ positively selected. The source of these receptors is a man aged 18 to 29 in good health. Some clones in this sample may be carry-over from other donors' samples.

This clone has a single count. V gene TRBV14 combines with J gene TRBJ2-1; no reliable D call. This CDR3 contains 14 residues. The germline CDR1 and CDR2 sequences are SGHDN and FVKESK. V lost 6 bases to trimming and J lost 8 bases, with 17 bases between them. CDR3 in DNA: TGTGCCAGCAGTCCTACCTTAATGGGATATGAGCAGTTCTTC. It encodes CASSPTLMGYEQFF. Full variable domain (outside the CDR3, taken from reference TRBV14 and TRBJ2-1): EAGVTQFPSHSVIEKGQTVTLRCDPISGHDNLYWYRRVMGKEIKFLLHFVKESKQDESGMPNNRFLAERTGGTYSTLKVQPAELEDSGVYFCASSPTLMGYEQFFGPGTRLTVL.

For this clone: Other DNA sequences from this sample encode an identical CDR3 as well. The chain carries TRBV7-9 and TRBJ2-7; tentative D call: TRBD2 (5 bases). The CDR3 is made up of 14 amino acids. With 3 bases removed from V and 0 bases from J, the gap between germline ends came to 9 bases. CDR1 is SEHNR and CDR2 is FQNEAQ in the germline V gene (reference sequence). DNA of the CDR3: TGTGCCAGCAGCTTGGCCGGGGACTCCTACGAGCAGTACTTC. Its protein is CASSLAGDSYEQYF.

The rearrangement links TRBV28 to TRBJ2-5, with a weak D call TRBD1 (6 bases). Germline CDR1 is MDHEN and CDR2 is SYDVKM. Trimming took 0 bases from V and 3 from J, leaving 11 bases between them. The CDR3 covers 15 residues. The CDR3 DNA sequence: TGTGCCAGCAGTTTATGGTCAGGGGCGAAAGAGACCCAGTACTTC. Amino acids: CASSLWSGAKETQYF.

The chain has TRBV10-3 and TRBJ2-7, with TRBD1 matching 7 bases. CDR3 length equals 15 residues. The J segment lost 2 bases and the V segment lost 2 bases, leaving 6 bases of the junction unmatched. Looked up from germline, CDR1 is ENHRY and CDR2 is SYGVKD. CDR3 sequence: CAISEPRTGTYEQYF. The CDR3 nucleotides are TGTGCCATCAGTGAGCCCCGGACAGGCACCTACGAGCAGTACTTC.

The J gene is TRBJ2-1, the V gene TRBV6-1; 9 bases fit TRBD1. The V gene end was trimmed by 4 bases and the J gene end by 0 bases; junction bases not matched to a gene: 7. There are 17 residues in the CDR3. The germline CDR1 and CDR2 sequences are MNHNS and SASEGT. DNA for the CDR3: TGTGCCAGCAGTGCACGGACAGGGGAGGGCTCCTACAATGAGCAGTTCTTC. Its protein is CASSARTGEGSYNEQFF.

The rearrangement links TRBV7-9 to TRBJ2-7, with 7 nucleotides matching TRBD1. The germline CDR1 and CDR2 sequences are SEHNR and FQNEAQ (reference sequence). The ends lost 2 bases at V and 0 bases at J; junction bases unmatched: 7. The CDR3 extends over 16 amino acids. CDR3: CASSLRAGTVSYEQYF. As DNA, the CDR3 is TGTGCCAGCAGCTTACGGGCCGGGACAGTCTCCTACGAGCAGTACTTC.

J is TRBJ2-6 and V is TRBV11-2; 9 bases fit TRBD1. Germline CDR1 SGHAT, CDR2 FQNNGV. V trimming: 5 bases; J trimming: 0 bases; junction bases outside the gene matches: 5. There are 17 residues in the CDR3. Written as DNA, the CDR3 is TGTGCCAGCAGCCCGGACAGGGGACCCTCTGGGGCCAACGTCCTGACTTTC. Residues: CASSPDRGPSGANVLTF.

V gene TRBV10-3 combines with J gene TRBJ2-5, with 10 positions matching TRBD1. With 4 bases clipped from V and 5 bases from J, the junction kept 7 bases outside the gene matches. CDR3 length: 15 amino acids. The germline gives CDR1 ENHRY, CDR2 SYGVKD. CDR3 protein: CAISGRQGAWETQYF. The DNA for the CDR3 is TGTGCCATCAGTGGGAGACAGGGGGCTTGGGAGACCCAGTACTTC.

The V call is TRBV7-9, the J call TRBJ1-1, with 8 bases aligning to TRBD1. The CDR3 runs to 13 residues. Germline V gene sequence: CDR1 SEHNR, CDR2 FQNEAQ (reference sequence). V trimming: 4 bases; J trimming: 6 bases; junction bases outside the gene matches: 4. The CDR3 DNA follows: TGTGCCAGCAGCTCTATGGGACAGGCTGAAGCTTTCTTT. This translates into CASSSMGQAEAFF.

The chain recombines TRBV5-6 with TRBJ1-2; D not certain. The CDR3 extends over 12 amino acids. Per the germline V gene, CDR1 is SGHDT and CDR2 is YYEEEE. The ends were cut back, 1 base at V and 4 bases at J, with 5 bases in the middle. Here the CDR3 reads CASSLNIYGYTF. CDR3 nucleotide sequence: TGTGCCAGCAGCTTGAATATCTATGGCTACACCTTC.

The CDR3 region has the DNA TGTGCCAGCAGTTCACAGGTAATGAACACTGAAGCTTTCTTT. Encoded protein: CASSSQVMNTEAFF. This chain connects TRBV6-6 to TRBJ1-1, with D possibly TRBD1 on 5 matching bases. The V and J ends lost 4 bases and 0 bases respectively, with 9 bases between them. The CDR3 totals 14 residues. From germline, CDR1 is MNHNY and CDR2 SVGAGI (reference sequence).

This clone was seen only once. CDR3 nucleotide sequence: TGCGCCAGCAGCCCTAAGGCCACAGGGTCCCTGGGGGATACTGAAGCTTTCTTT. Its protein is CASSPKATGSLGDTEAFF. The gene calls are TRBV5-1 and TRBJ1-1; D perhaps matches TRBD1 (6 bases). CDR1 is SGHRS, CDR2 YFSETQ, per germline. Trimming left V 4 bases short and J 5 bases short, with 27 bases between. The CDR3 spans 18 residues.

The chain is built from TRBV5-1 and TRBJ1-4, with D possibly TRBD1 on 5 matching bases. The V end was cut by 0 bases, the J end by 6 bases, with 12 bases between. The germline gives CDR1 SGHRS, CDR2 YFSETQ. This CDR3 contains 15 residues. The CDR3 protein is CASSLGDGAYEKLFF. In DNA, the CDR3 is TGCGCCAGCAGCTTGGGGGACGGTGCCTATGAAAAACTGTTTTTT.

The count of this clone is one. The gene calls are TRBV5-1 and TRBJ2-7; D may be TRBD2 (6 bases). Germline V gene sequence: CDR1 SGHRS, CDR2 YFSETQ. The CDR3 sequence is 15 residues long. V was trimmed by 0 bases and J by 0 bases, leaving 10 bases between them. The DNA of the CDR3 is TGCGCCAGCAGCTTGGTCGGACTACGCTCCTACGAGCAGTACTTC. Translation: CASSLVGLRSYEQYF.

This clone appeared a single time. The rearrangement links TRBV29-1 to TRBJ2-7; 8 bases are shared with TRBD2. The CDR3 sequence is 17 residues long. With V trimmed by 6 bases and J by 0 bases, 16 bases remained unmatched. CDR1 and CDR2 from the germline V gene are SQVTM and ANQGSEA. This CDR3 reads CSVTGRAGVAHSYEQYF. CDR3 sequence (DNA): TGCAGCGTCACAGGGAGAGCGGGAGTGGCCCACTCCTACGAGCAGTACTTC.

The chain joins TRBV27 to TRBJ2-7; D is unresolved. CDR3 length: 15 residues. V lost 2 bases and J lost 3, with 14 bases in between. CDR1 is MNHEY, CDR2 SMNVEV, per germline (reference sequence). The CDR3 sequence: CASSLVRIEDYEQYF. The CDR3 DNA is TGTGCCAGCAGTTTAGTTCGGATTGAAGACTACGAGCAGTACTTC.

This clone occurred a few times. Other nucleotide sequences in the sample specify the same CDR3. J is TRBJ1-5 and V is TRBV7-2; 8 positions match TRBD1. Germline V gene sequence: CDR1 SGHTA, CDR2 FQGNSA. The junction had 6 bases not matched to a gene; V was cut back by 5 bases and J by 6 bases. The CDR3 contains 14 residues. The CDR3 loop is CASSPGQGGQPQHF. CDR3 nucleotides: TGTGCCAGCAGCCCCGGACAGGGAGGTCAGCCCCAGCATTTT.

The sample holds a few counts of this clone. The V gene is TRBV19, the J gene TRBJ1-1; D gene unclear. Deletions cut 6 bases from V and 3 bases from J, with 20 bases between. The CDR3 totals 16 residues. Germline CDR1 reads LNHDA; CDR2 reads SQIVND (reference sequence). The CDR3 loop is CASRRPPGSGDTEAFF. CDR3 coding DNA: TGTGCCAGTAGACGACCCCCGGGCTCCGGGGACACTGAAGCTTTCTTT.

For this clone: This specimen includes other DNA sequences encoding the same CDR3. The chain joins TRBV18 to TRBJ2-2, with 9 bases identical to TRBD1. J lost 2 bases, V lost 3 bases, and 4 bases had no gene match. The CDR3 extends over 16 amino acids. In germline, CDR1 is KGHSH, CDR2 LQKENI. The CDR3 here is CASSPNRGPNTGELFF. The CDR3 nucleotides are TGTGCCAGCTCACCGAACAGGGGGCCAAACACCGGGGAGCTGTTTTTT.

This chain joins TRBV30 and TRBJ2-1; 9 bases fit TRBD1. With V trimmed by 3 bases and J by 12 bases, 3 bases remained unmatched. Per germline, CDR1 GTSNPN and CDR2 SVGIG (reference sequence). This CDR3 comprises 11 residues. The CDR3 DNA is TGTGCCTGGAGGACAGGGGGTTGGCAGTTCTTC. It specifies CAWRTGGWQFF.

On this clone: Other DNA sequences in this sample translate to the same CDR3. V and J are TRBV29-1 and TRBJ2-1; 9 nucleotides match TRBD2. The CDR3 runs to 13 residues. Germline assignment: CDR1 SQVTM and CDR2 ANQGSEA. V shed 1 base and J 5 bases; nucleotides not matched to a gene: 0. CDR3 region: CSVEGLADNEQFF. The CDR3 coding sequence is TGCAGCGTTGAAGGACTAGCGGACAATGAGCAGTTCTTC.

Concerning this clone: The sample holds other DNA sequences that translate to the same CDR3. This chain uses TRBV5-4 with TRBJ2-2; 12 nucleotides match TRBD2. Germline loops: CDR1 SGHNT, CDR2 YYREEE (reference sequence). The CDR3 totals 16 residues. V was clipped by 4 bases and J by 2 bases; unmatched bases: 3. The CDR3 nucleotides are TGTGCCAGCAGCGGGGGACTAGCGGGTAACACCGGGGAGCTGTTTTTT. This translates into CASSGGLAGNTGELFF.

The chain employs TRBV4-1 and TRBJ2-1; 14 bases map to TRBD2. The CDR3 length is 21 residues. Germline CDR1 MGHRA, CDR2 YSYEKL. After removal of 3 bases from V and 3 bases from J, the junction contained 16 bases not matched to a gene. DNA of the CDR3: TGCGCCAGCAGCCAGCTCCCGGGACTAGCGGGAGCACAAGCTCTCTACAATGAGCAGTTCTTC. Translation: CASSQLPGLAGAQALYNEQFF.